This T cell receptor (beta chain) derives from a study of cytomegalovirus exposure and HLA in healthy donors. Concerning this clone itself: The antigen remains unidentified.

CDR1 MNHEY and CDR2 SMNVEV come from the germline V gene (reference sequence). CDR3 length: 16 residues. J lost 0 bases, V lost 3 bases, and 3 bases had no gene match. Study-wide findings and caveats: The study designated about 160 TCR beta chains cytomegalovirus-associated. Using the classifier, cytomegalovirus status was reportedly diagnosed with high specificity and sensitivity. Many donors shared some public TCRs, even though most TCR sequences were rare.

The protocol was immunoSEQ multiplex PCR, while the TCRdb copy is restricted to in-frame clones and leaves out a portion. Of 65,000 to 90,000 clones in the sample, around 96% were seen once. The donors were in the approximately 120-subject validation cohort; that cohort was separate from the approximately 670-subject first cohort. The chain links TRBV27 to TRBJ2-1, with TRBD1 identical over 9 bases. This receptor was taken from a man between 18 and 35 years old in good health and CMV-seronegative. The sequenced material came from PBMCs. The CDR3 DNA reads as TGTGCCAGCAGTTTTAGGGGACAGGGCTCCTACAATGAGCAGTTCTTC. Residues: CASSFRGQGSYNEQFF.